These 30 T cell receptor beta chains were sequenced from one sample in a study of shared clonotypes between healthy human individuals. Profiled with immunoSEQ multiplex PCR; TCRdb holds only in-frame clones, not every one. The table has around 500,000 clones, approximately 84% seen once. Sequencing was performed on PBMCs. Source of these receptors: a middle-aged woman in good health. Some clones in this sample may be carry-over from other donors' samples.

The V call is TRBV28, the J call TRBJ1-1; no firm D call. The CDR3 runs to 14 residues. V gave up 3 bases and J gave up 1 base, with 9 bases separating them. Per germline, CDR1 MDHEN and CDR2 SYDVKM. The CDR3 protein is CASSLGLTNTEAFF. The DNA for the CDR3 is TGTGCCAGCAGTTTGGGCCTCACGAACACTGAAGCTTTCTTT.

The V call is TRBV11-2, the J call TRBJ2-6; D possibly corresponds to TRBD2 (6 bases). Germline lookup yields CDR1 SGHAT and CDR2 FQNNGV. The CDR3 has 17 residues. Trimming took off 5 bases at V and 2 bases at J, with 16 bases between the two ends. The CDR3 coding sequence is TGTGCCAGCAGCCTGGAGGGAGGCGGGCCTGGGGCCAACGTCCTGACTTTC. The encoded protein is CASSLEGGGPGANVLTF.

The rearrangement uses TRBV19 and TRBJ1-5; 8 positions agree with TRBD1. In germline, CDR1 is LNHDA, CDR2 SQIVND (reference sequence). The CDR3 spans 13 residues. CDR3 nucleotides: TGTGCGAGTGGGCAGGGGGCTAAGCAGCCCCAGCATTTT. It codes for CASGQGAKQPQHF.

V gene TRBV6-1 combines with J gene TRBJ2-1; D is unresolved. Germline V gene data show CDR1 as MNHNS and CDR2 as SASEGT. With 8 bases removed from V and 6 bases from J, the gap between germline ends came to 8 bases. This CDR3 is built from 11 residues. The CDR3 here is CASALINEQFF. The CDR3 DNA reads as TGTGCCAGCGCTTTGATCAATGAGCAGTTCTTC.

The chain couples TRBV5-1 to TRBJ1-3; D ambiguous. V gave up 5 bases and J gave up 0 bases, with 12 bases separating them. Germline values: CDR1 SGHRS, CDR2 YFSETQ. This CDR3 has 15 residues. The CDR3 DNA reads as TGCGCCAGCAGGCCTGCAGGAAGCTCTGGAAACACCATATATTTT. It translates to CASRPAGSSGNTIYF.

A remark on this clone: A far larger clone is off by one base, so a read error is likely. V is TRBV7-3 and J is TRBJ2-2; the D gene is possibly TRBD1 (5 bases). CDR3 length equals 15 residues. Trimming stripped 5 bases from V and 2 bases from J, with 12 bases between. Germline CDR1 and CDR2: SGHTA and FQGTGA. CDR3 nucleotide sequence: TGTGCCAGCAGCCCCTACAGGTATAACACCGGGGAGCTGTTTTTT. Translation: CASSPYRYNTGELFF.

The V and J genes are TRBV2 and TRBJ1-3; D remains unclear. CDR3 length: 15 amino acids. The V end was cut by 4 bases, the J end by 0 bases, with 10 bases between. The V gene's germline CDR1 is SNHLY and CDR2 FYNNEI. CDR3 region: CASSVQRYSGNTIYF. The CDR3 region has the DNA TGTGCCAGCAGTGTACAACGATACTCTGGAAACACCATATATTTT.

The gene calls are TRBV11-2 and TRBJ1-1; TRBD1 might be the D (5 bases). The germline V and J ends were trimmed by 1 base and 1 base, with 13 bases remaining between them. CDR1 SGHAT and CDR2 FQNNGV come from the germline V gene. The CDR3 consists of 16 residues. The CDR3 DNA reads as TGTGCCAGCAGCTTAGTAGGGACGGGAGGGAACACTGAAGCTTTCTTT. It codes for CASSLVGTGGNTEAFF.

Details on this clone: Other DNA sequences in this sample translate to the same CDR3. The rearrangement uses TRBV9 and TRBJ2-2; D assignment may be TRBD1 or TRBD2 (5 bases each). The germline V gene encodes CDR1 SGDLS and CDR2 YYNGEE. This CDR3 comprises 15 residues. V was trimmed by 0 bases and J by 0 bases, leaving 6 bases between them. The CDR3 sequence: CASSVGGSNTGELFF. CDR3 coding DNA: TGTGCCAGCAGCGTAGGGGGGTCGAACACCGGGGAGCTGTTTTTT.

The rearrangement joins TRBV28 to TRBJ2-3; perhaps TRBD1 as D (5 bases). V shed 6 bases and J shed 0 bases, with 22 bases lying between them. From germline, CDR1 is MDHEN and CDR2 SYDVKM. The CDR3 sequence is 18 residues long. This CDR3 reads CASSLTLLQGPSTDTQYF. The CDR3 region has the DNA TGTGCCAGCAGCCTTACCCTCCTCCAGGGCCCTAGCACAGATACGCAGTATTTT.

Notes on this clone: This likely reflects a read error, since a far larger clone is one base away. Other nucleotide sequences from this sample produce the same CDR3. The chain has TRBV19 and TRBJ2-3, with D tentatively TRBD1 (5 bases). V lost 9 bases to trimming and J lost 0 bases, with 19 bases between them. The CDR3 contains 16 residues. CDR1 is LNHDA and CDR2 is SQIVND in the germline V gene (reference sequence). In DNA form, the CDR3 reads TGTGCCAGCAGTCCATTGACAGACTCTAGCACAGATACGCAGTATTTT. Encoded protein: CASSPLTDSSTDTQYF.

This chain uses TRBV5-1 with TRBJ1-1; no clear D gene. CDR1 and CDR2 from the germline V gene are SGHRS and YFSETQ. CDR3 length equals 14 residues. V was trimmed by 4 bases and J by 5 bases, leaving 15 bases between them. CDR3 in DNA: TGCGCCAGCAGCCGTAGGGAGGGTAGTACTGAAGCTTTCTTT. Protein product: CASSRREGSTEAFF.

V gene TRBV9 combines with J gene TRBJ1-5; D uncertain. Trimming cost V 4 bases and J 4 bases, with 15 bases left between them. This CDR3 comprises 15 residues. CDR1 and CDR2 (germline): SGDLS, YYNGEE. CDR3 sequence (DNA): TGTGCCAGCAGCCCCGGGCACAGTGGGAATCAGCCCCAGCATTTT. Its protein product is CASSPGHSGNQPQHF.

J is TRBJ1-4 and V is TRBV5-8; the D is unclear. This CDR3 comprises 11 residues. Germline values: CDR1 SGHTS, CDR2 YDEGEE. V gave up 4 bases and J gave up 12 bases, with 10 bases separating them. The CDR3 DNA sequence: TGTGCCAGCAGCCCCCGACTAGAACTGTTTTTT. Protein sequence: CASSPRLELFF.

The chain couples TRBV28 to TRBJ2-7, with 7 nucleotides matching TRBD2. The CDR3 covers 16 residues. J was trimmed by 4 bases and V by 3 bases; bases with no gene match: 12. Germline loops: CDR1 MDHEN, CDR2 SYDVKM. Here the CDR3 DNA reads TGTGCCAGCAGTTTGGGCTCTGGCGGGAGTTTTTACGAGCAGTACTTC. The encoded protein is CASSLGSGGSFYEQYF.

In its sample, this clone was seen many times. Other DNA sequences in this sample translate to the same CDR3. The rearrangement uses TRBV6-1 and TRBJ2-1, with TRBD1 matching 7 bases. V shed 10 bases, J shed 3 bases, and the junction held 6 bases outside the gene matches. Germline CDR1 is MNHNS and CDR2 is SASEGT. The CDR3 has 13 residues. The CDR3 region is CATRGTVYNEQFF. As DNA, the CDR3 is TGTGCCACCCGAGGGACAGTCTACAATGAGCAGTTCTTC.

The J gene is TRBJ1-2, the V gene TRBV4-2; 7 bases map to TRBD1. CDR1 and CDR2 (germline): LGHNA, YNFKEQ. J gave up 8 bases and V 1 base, and 4 bases lay outside the gene matches. CDR3 size: 13 residues. The CDR3 region has the DNA TGTGCCAGCAGCCAAGTTCAGGGGGTCGGCTACACCTTC. It yields the protein CASSQVQGVGYTF.

CDR3 protein: CASSIRQGYAEQYF. CDR3 coding DNA: TGTGCCAGCAGCATACGACAGGGGTACGCAGAGCAGTACTTC. The chain combines TRBV27 with TRBJ2-7, with 8 bases identical to TRBD1. CDR3 length equals 14 residues. V shed 6 bases and J 7 bases; nucleotides not matched to a gene: 11. In germline, CDR1 is MNHEY, CDR2 SMNVEV (reference sequence).

This sequence joins TRBV27 and TRBJ1-2; maybe TRBD1 (5 bases). Trimming took 2 bases from V and 3 from J, leaving 10 bases between them. Germline values: CDR1 MNHEY, CDR2 SMNVEV (reference sequence). The CDR3 sequence is 14 residues long. This chain's CDR3 is CASSLGRQHYGYTF. The CDR3 region has the DNA TGTGCCAGCAGTTTAGGTAGACAGCACTATGGCTACACCTTC.

This clone appeared many times. The J gene is TRBJ2-7, the V gene TRBV5-1; D tentatively reads TRBD1 or TRBD2 (7 bases each). Trimming stripped 5 bases from V and 9 bases from J, with 15 bases between. The CDR3 is made up of 12 amino acids. The germline CDR1 and CDR2 sequences are SGHRS and YFSETQ. The CDR3 bases are TGCGCCAGCAGACAAGACAGGGAGGGGCAGTACTTC. Protein sequence: CASRQDREGQYF.

In its sample, this clone was seen once. The rearrangement links TRBV9 to TRBJ2-7, with D uncertain. Germline CDR1 is SGDLS and CDR2 is YYNGEE. Trimming removed 0 bases from V and 2 bases from J, with 12 bases in between. The CDR3 totals 15 residues. CDR3 residues: CASSVGDRFPYEQYF. The CDR3, as DNA: TGTGCCAGCAGCGTAGGCGATCGATTCCCCTACGAGCAGTACTTC.

This clone was recorded a few times. This chain links TRBV30 with TRBJ1-3; D ambiguous. Germline V CDR1 and CDR2: GTSNPN, SVGIG (reference sequence). The CDR3 length is 11 residues. Deletions cut 3 bases from V and 6 bases from J, with 6 bases between. The CDR3 region is CAWRNENTIYF. CDR3 sequence (DNA): TGTGCCTGGAGAAATGAAAACACCATATATTTT.

The chain links TRBV29-1 to TRBJ2-7, with unresolved D. The germline V and J ends were trimmed by 4 bases and 0 bases, with 10 bases remaining between them. In germline, CDR1 is SQVTM, CDR2 ANQGSEA. The CDR3 runs 13 residues. For the CDR3, the DNA is TGCAGCGTTGGCTTGGTCGCCTCCTACGAGCAGTACTTC. Translation gives CSVGLVASYEQYF.

This clone was seen a single time. The chain joins TRBV4-3 to TRBJ2-3, with a tentative D call TRBD2 (5 bases). V was pared by 5 bases and J by 5 bases, with 20 bases between. Germline CDR1 LGHNA, CDR2 YSLEER. The CDR3 spans 16 residues. The CDR3 sequence is CASSSKLGRGVDTQYF. The CDR3 DNA follows: TGCGCCAGCAGCTCGAAACTAGGGCGCGGTGTAGATACGCAGTATTTT.

The chain's CDR3 is CASSQELLNTGELFF. CDR3 DNA: TGCGCCAGCAGCCAAGAACTACTCAACACCGGGGAGCTGTTTTTT. The rearrangement links TRBV4-3 to TRBJ2-2, with D unresolved. Per the germline V gene, CDR1 is LGHNA and CDR2 is YSLEER. V was pared by 0 bases and J by 2 bases, with 7 bases between. CDR3 size: 15 residues.

This clone was found a few times. The chain has TRBV19 and TRBJ1-1; D may be TRBD1 (6 bases). V shed 5 bases and J shed 1 base, with 14 bases lying between them. Germline V lookup: CDR1 LNHDA, CDR2 SQIVND (reference sequence). CDR3 length equals 15 residues. This chain's CDR3 is CASSRSRGGNTEAFF. CDR3 sequence (DNA): TGTGCCAGTAGTCGGTCCAGGGGTGGGAACACTGAAGCTTTCTTT.

The rearrangement uses TRBV29-1 and TRBJ1-4; a weak D match, TRBD1 (6 bases). V was cut by 7 bases and J by 8 bases, with 17 bases left in between. The CDR3 sequence is 13 residues long. In germline, CDR1 is SQVTM, CDR2 ANQGSEA. The CDR3, as DNA: TGCAGCGCCCGAACTGGGGGCAGCGAAAAACTGTTTTTT. This translates into CSARTGGSEKLFF. The full variable domain, with the rest looked up from reference TRBV29-1 and TRBJ1-4, is SAVISQKPSRDICQRGTSLTIQCQVDSQVTMMFWYRQQPGQSLTLIATANQGSEATYESGFVIDKFPISRPNLTFSTLTVSNMSPEDSSIYLCSARTGGSEKLFFGSGTQLSVL.

The chain employs TRBV9 and TRBJ2-5; perhaps TRBD1 as D (6 bases). Germline lookup yields CDR1 SGDLS and CDR2 YYNGEE. V lost 1 base to trimming and J lost 7 bases, with 20 bases between them. This CDR3 is built from 16 residues. The CDR3 nucleotides are TGTGCCAGCAGCGTAAGAGGTCTGGTGCAGGGGCCGACCCAGTACTTC. Amino acid sequence: CASSVRGLVQGPTQYF.

This chain connects TRBV18 to TRBJ1-1; 9 bases match TRBD1. The CDR3 spans 13 residues. The V gene end was trimmed by 5 bases and the J gene end by 4 bases; junction bases not matched to a gene: 2. From germline, CDR1 is KGHSH and CDR2 LQKENI. CDR3 DNA: TGTGCCAGCTCAGTGGACAGGGGCACTGAAGCTTTCTTT. Amino acid sequence: CASSVDRGTEAFF.

CDR3 in amino acids: CASSPGQTNYGYTF. The CDR3 region has the DNA TGTGCCAGCAGCCCGGGACAGACAAACTATGGCTACACCTTC. The chain couples TRBV5-4 to TRBJ1-2; 7 bases fit TRBD1. Germline values: CDR1 SGHNT, CDR2 YYREEE (reference sequence). This CDR3 comprises 14 residues. Trimming at V came to 4 bases and at J to 2 bases, leaving 5 bases not matched to a gene.